The sequence of this TCR beta chain was determined in a study of identical twins. One entry per CDR3 protein results from TCRdb running MiXCR on the 5' RACE reads. The table shows some 630,000 distinct CDR3 sequences, with under 8.5% occurring only once. This clonotype was picked up one time. What it recognizes is unknown. V dropped 3 bases and J dropped 12 bases, with 12 bases sitting between them. This CDR3 region has 13 residues. CDR1 SNHLY and CDR2 FYNNEI come from the germline V gene. Study results and caveats: The more abundant beta clonotypes in cord blood had fewer insertions, and memory repertoires did not show this. Modelling underestimated the level of out-of-frame TCR alpha sharing observed in monozygotic twins.

A further study also used this sample, focusing on yellow fever vaccine responses in identical twins.

V gene TRBV2 combines with J gene TRBJ1-6, with D possibly matching TRBD1 (5 bases). The receptor was derived from a young woman in good health. The specimen was PBMCs. The CDR3 is CASSDVGGGPLHF. Written as DNA, the CDR3 is TGTGCCAGCAGTGATGTTGGTGGGGGACCCCTCCACTTT.